The entry that follows covers one T cell receptor beta chain sequence. Its antigen specificity is not known. No qualities accompany the bases; no much larger clone lies one base away. CD8 naive samples consisted of CD45RO-negative cells that were positively selected for CCR7, yielding a CD45RA+CCR7+ population without TemRA cells. The donors were healthy, HIV-negative adults who had no recently reported acute infections or vaccinations. All donors were Caucasian adults living in Nashville, Tennessee, USA. After blood collection by leukapheresis, PBMCs were isolated using Ficoll-Histopaque density gradient centrifugation and then cryopreserved in the vapor phase of liquid nitrogen. Analytical flow cytometry was used to check the purity and quantity of every magnetically sorted T cell population. Each sorted fraction had its genomic DNA isolated and then quantified by UV absorbance on a Nanodrop 2000c.

Using the deep immunoSEQ assay, TCR CDR3 regions were amplified from genomic DNA by multiplex PCR. Extracted genomic DNA from each cell subset was distributed evenly across all wells of several immunoSEQ 96-well plates, and each plate was treated as a replicate. For sorted subsets, around 200 ng genomic DNA, equal to 25,000 to 35,000 T cell genomes, was loaded into each replicate PCR. Purified libraries were quantified with a Qubit 3.0 fluorometer, sized on a Bioanalyzer 2100, and re-quantified with the KAPA Library Quantification kit. A separate single-read 150-cycle Illumina NextSeq 550 flow cell was used to sequence each immunoSEQ 96-well plate. The study's processing was this. Because the immunoSEQ output included only junctional sequences and no quality scores, the filtering could not be the same as the filtering used for full-length reads. Sequences were annotated with PyIR, a Python wrapper for IgBLAST v1.9, and V/J genes and CDR3 were assigned using IMGT germline references. Reads were filtered out if the reads had weak V/J assignments (E-value above 1e-6), no CDR3, stop codons, out-of-frame junctions, or ambiguous translated residues. V3J clonotypes were defined as sequences sharing the same inferred V gene, J gene, and CDR3 amino acid sequence. Percentage overlap between repertoires was calculated by dividing the number of shared unique clonotypes by the size of the smaller repertoire. Three approaches were used to assess repertoire richness: RTK rarefaction, the Chao1 estimator, and Recon v2.1 estimates of unobserved clonotypes. Generation probabilities for all TCRbeta clonotypes obtained by the gDNA method from a handful of donors were computed using OLGA. TCRdb re-hosts the immuneACCESS table, in-frame sequences only. Its copies lack some clones; in the studies checked, an unresolved V gene accounts for under half of them, and the cause for the rest is not known. The V and J calls and the clone size are those of that table, but D and trimming were determined from the DNA. Within this sample are 550,000 to 650,000 clones, with roughly 96% of them counted one time only. The top ten clonotypes cover about 0.12% of the sample.

The data are from a study of shared clonotypes between healthy human individuals (dated by TCRdb to the early 2020s). In terms of the full investigation: A few men and a couple of women, aged 18 to 49 years, made up the cohort. For each donor, CD4 naive and CD4 memory were each run on three plates, CD8 naive on two plates, and CD8 memory on one plate. The study deeply sequenced blood TCR repertoires of 5 or 6 healthy adults to estimate repertoire size and the extent of clonotype sharing between individuals. Different laboratories and diverse techniques were used to prepare libraries and sequence TCR repertoires, to increase sequencing depth and limit assay-specific biases. Leukapheresis yielded between about 0.94 and 8.9 billion PBMCs per donor. Points the paper makes about the study in general: Across a few donors, around 5.4% of naive CD4, approximately 3.6% of naive CD8, about 2.3% of memory CD4, and over 0.35% of memory CD8 clonotypes were shared. Clonotypes shared by all four sorted-subset donors showed higher generation probabilities than non-shared clonotypes. Even with the large sequencing depth, rarefaction of the sorted-subset datasets indicated that sequencing was incomplete. Based on pairwise subsampling, the degree of clonotype sharing among donors was expected to be affected by sequencing depth. Estimated clonotype richness was generally larger for naive than for memory subsets. Only blood was sampled, and tissue TCR repertoires likely differ from those in blood. Because the study included only a small number of donors, the genetic and exposure-history diversity represented was limited.

Counted from cysteine to phenylalanine, this CDR3 has 18 amino acids. Only the CDR3 DNA is retained, 54 bases long and in frame from the first base. Relative to germline, V is missing 0 bases and J is missing 4 bases, with 6 bases of the junction outside any gene match. In the germline V gene (reference sequence), CDR1 corresponds to LNHDA and CDR2 to SQIVND. The V gene is TRBV19 and the J gene is TRBJ2-3, with TRBD2 identical over 14 junction bases. Material: naive CD8+ T cells sorted from blood. This specimen's cell subset or site label, per the study, means: CD45RA+CCR7+. This sequence originates from a woman aged 25 to 39 in good health. The CDR3 in this case is CASSIDGTSGRGSDTQYF. The nucleotide sequence reads as follows: TGTGCCAGTAGTATAGATGGGACTAGCGGGAGAGGCTCAGATACGCAGTATTTT.